This paragraph reports one T cell receptor (beta chain). Its cognate antigen is unknown. The data stem from a study of post-analysis software for immune sequencing data. Whole-study context: Included courses were relapsing-remitting and secondary progressive multiple sclerosis; progressive-relapsing multiple sclerosis was also included.

General study findings and limits: When compared against controls, multiple sclerosis patients showed significantly lower normalized Chao1 diversity. By F measure, samples from a shared preparation batch strongly co-clustered.

cDNA libraries of TCR beta carried unique molecular identifiers. TCRdb re-called the PCR reads through MiXCR, storing one row per CDR3 protein. The sample consists of about 540,000 distinct CDR3 sequences, roughly 34% of them appearing once. Sequencing was carried out using blood. This sequence was found in a girl aged 2-17 years with multiple sclerosis.

This CDR3 reads CASSVAIGPGGTAQYF. CDR3 DNA: TGTGCCAGCAGCGTAGCAATCGGCCCTGGGGGGACGGCCCAGTACTTC. J is TRBJ2-5 and V is TRBV9, with D possibly being TRBD2 (6 bases). CDR3 length equals 16 residues. CDR1 is SGDLS, CDR2 YYNGEE, per germline. V lost 0 bases, J lost 9 bases, and 21 bases lay in between.